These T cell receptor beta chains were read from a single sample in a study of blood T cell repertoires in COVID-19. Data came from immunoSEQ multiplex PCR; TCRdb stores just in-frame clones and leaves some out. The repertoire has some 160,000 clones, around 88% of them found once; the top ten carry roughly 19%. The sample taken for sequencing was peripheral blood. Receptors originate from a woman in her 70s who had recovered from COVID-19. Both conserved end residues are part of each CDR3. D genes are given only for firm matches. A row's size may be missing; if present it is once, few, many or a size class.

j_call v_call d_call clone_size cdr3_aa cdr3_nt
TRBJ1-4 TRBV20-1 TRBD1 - CSARAPGQGPF TGCAGTGCTAGAGCCCCCGGACAGGGGCCTTTT
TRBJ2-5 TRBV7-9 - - CASSLGWGLETQYF TGTGCCAGCAGCTTGGGTTGGGGGCTGGAGACCCAGTACTTC
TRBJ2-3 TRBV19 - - CASSRSGTQDTQYF TGTGCCAGTAGTCGTAGCGGAACCCAGGATACGCAGTATTTT
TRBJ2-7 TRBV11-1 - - CASSRSGPYEQYF TGTGCCAGCAGCCGTAGCGGCCCCTACGAGCAGTACTTC
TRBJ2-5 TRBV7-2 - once CASSPGSGVGTQYF TGTGCCAGCAGCCCAGGGTCTGGGGTGGGGACCCAGTACTTC
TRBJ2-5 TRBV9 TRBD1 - CASSADRGPQETQYF TGTGCCAGCAGCGCCGACAGGGGCCCCCAAGAGACCCAGTACTTC
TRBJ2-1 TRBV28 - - CASSLWERSGNEQFF TGTGCCAGCAGTTTATGGGAGAGGAGTGGCAATGAGCAGTTCTTC
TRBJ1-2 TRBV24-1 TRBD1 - CATSAPDRPSSGYTF TGTGCCACCAGTGCCCCGGACAGGCCCAGCTCGGGCTACACCTTC
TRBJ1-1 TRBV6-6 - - CASSSDTEAFF TGTGCCAGCAGTTCTGACACTGAAGCTTTCTTT
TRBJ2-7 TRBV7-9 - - CASSSVYEQYF TGTGCCAGCAGCAGCGTCTACGAGCAGTACTTC
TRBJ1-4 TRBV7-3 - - CASSPRGDVHEKLFF TGTGCCAGCAGCCCACGCGGGGACGTACACGAAAAACTGTTTTTT
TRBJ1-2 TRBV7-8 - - CASSPREGGPSGYTF TGTGCCAGCAGCCCCCGGGAGGGTGGGCCGTCCGGCTACACCTTC
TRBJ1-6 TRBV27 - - CASSPPGVSSPLHF TGTGCCAGCAGCCCGCCAGGGGTCAGTTCACCCCTCCACTTT
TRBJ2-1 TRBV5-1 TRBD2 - CASSLGAGGAYNEQFF TGCGCCAGCAGCTTGGGGGCGGGGGGGGCCTACAATGAGCAGTTCTTC
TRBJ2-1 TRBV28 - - CASSLRGFNEQFF TGTGCCAGCAGTCTTAGGGGGTTCAATGAGCAGTTCTTC
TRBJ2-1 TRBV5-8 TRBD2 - CASSLAGLVFNEQFF TGTGCCAGCAGCTTGGCAGGACTAGTCTTCAATGAGCAGTTCTTC
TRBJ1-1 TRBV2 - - CASSEEAGMNTEAFF TGTGCCAGCAGTGAAGAAGCAGGCATGAACACTGAAGCTTTCTTT
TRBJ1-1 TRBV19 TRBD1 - CASSTPGQGAAEAFF TGTGCCAGTAGTACTCCGGGACAGGGGGCCGCTGAAGCTTTCTTT
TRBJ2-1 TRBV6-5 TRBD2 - CASESGGPAAEQFF TGTGCCAGCGAGTCGGGGGGGCCAGCGGCTGAGCAGTTCTTC
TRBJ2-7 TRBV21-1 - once CASSKTDRSSYEQYF TGTGCCAGCAGCAAAACGGACAGGTCCTCCTACGAGCAGTACTTC
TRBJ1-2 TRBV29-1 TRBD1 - CSVEDLGGAGGGYTF TGCAGCGTTGAAGATCTGGGCGGAGCAGGGGGGGGCTACACCTTC
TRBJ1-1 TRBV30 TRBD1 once CAWARQGAAEAFF TGTGCCTGGGCTCGGCAGGGGGCGGCTGAAGCTTTCTTT
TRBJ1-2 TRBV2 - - CASPRDNVYGYTF TGTGCCAGCCCCCGGGACAACGTATATGGCTACACCTTC
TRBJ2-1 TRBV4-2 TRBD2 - CASSQAGLSGTSGDEQFF TGTGCCAGCAGCCAAGCGGGCTTATCCGGGACTAGCGGGGATGAGCAGTTCTTC
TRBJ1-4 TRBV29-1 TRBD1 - CSADRGSGEKLFF TGCAGCGCCGACAGGGGTAGTGGTGAAAAACTGTTTTTT
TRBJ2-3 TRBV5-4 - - CASQSPGHTDTQYF TGTGCCAGTCAGTCGCCGGGACACACAGATACGCAGTATTTT
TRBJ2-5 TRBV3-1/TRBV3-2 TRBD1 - CASSRTGGWETQYF TGTGCCAGCAGCCGGACAGGGGGCTGGGAGACCCAGTACTTC
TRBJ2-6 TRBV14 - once CASSQSTRASGANVLTF TGTGCCAGCAGCCAGTCGACCAGGGCCTCTGGGGCCAACGTCCTGACTTTC
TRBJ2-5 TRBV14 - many CASSLRETQYF TGTGCCAGCAGCCTGCGGGAGACCCAGTACTTC
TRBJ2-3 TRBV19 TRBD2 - CASRTTSGSTDTQYF TGTGCCAGTAGGACGACTAGCGGAAGCACAGATACGCAGTATTTT
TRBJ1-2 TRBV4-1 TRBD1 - CASSAPGQRLYGYTF TGCGCCAGCAGCGCACCGGGACAGCGACTCTATGGCTACACCTTC
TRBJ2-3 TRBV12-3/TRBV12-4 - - CASSLVFRDTQYF TGTGCCAGCAGTTTAGTTTTTCGTGATACGCAGTATTTT
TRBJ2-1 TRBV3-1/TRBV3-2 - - CASSHSSQGLYNEQFF TGTGCCAGCAGCCATTCATCACAGGGCCTCTACAATGAGCAGTTCTTC
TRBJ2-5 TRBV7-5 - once CVRSWVAPSGDQETQYF TGTGTCAGAAGCTGGGTCGCTCCTAGCGGGGACCAAGAGACCCAGTACTTC
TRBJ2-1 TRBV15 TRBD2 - CATSRDPGVAGVGEFF TGTGCCACCAGCAGAGATCCGGGGGTAGCGGGGGTAGGGGAGTTCTTC
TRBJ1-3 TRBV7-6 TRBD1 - CASSQLTGPGNTIYF TGTGCCAGCAGCCAACTGACAGGGCCCGGAAACACCATATATTTT
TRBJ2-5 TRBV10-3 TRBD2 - CAISPGTSAQETQYF TGTGCCATCAGTCCCGGGACTAGCGCCCAAGAGACCCAGTACTTC
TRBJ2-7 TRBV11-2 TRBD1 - CASSPTLTGGAYEQYF TGTGCCAGCAGCCCGACCCTTACAGGGGGAGCCTACGAGCAGTACTTC
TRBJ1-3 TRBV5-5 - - CASSLWGDGNTIYF TGTGCCAGCAGCTTGTGGGGGGATGGAAACACCATATATTTT
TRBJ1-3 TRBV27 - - CASSLRSTSGNTIYF TGTGCCAGCAGTTTGAGGTCAACCTCTGGAAACACCATATATTTT
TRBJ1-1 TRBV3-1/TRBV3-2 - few CASSKGWAIDTEAFF TGTGCCAGCAGCAAAGGGTGGGCCATTGACACTGAAGCTTTCTTT
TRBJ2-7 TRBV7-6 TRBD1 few CASSRDRGEQYF TGTGCCAGCAGCCGGGACAGGGGCGAGCAGTACTTC
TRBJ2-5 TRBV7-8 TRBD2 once CASSLPGGPTQYF TGTGCCAGCAGCCTCCCGGGGGGGCCGACCCAGTACTTC
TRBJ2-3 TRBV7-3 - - CASSSGSSSDTQYF TGTGCCAGCAGCTCCGGGAGTAGTTCAGATACGCAGTATTTT
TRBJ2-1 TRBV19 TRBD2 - CASSYREDAYNEQFF TGTGCCAGTAGTTACCGGGAGGACGCGTACAATGAGCAGTTCTTC
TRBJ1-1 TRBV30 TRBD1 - CACTTGEAFF TGTGCCTGCACGACAGGGGAAGCTTTCTTT
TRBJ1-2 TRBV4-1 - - CASSQDPRPGESRYGYTF TGCGCCAGCAGCCAAGATCCCCGCCCGGGGGAGAGTCGGTATGGCTACACCTTC
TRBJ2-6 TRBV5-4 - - CASSLVTAGTLSSGANVLTF TGTGCCAGCAGCTTGGTGACAGCCGGGACACTGAGCTCTGGGGCCAACGTCCTGACTTTC
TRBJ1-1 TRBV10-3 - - CAITDRPNTEAFF TGTGCCATAACCGACAGGCCGAACACTGAAGCTTTCTTT
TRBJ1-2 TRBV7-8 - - CASTRGLLNYGYTF TGTGCCAGCACCCGGGGACTTTTGAACTATGGCTACACCTTC
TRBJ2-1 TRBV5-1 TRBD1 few CASSPGTGGAGEQFF TGCGCCAGCAGCCCTGGGACAGGGGGCGCGGGTGAGCAGTTCTTC
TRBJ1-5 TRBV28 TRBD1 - CASLGQGNQPQHF TGTGCCAGCCTTGGACAGGGGAATCAGCCCCAGCATTTT
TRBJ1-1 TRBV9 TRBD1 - CASSAGGAQAFF TGTGCCAGCAGCGCAGGGGGCGCGCAAGCTTTCTTT